This TCR beta chain was recovered during a study of shared clonotypes between healthy human individuals. TCRdb keeps only in-frame clones here, not all; method: immunoSEQ multiplex PCR. The sample records about 2 million clones, 85% to 95% being singletons. The CDR3 is made up of 14 amino acids. V was clipped by 0 bases and J by 8 bases, with 12 bases between them. From germline, CDR1 is SGHAT and CDR2 FQNNGV. The sequencing input was naive CD4+ T cells sorted from blood. Described subset: CD45RA+ positively selected. This sequence originates from a man aged 18 to 29 in good health. The V gene is TRBV11-2, the J gene TRBJ2-3; D gene ambiguous. CDR3 amino acids: CASSLDQWVSTQYF. The CDR3 DNA is TGTGCCAGCAGCTTAGATCAATGGGTTAGTACGCAGTATTTT. The full variable domain, its missing parts supplied by reference TRBV11-2 and TRBJ2-3, is EAGVAQSPRYKIIEKRQSVAFWCNPISGHATLYWYQQILGQGPKLLIQFQNNGVVDDSQLPKDRFSAERLKGVDSTLKIQPAKLEDSAVYLCASSLDQWVSTQYFGPGTRLTVL.